This passage covers 14 T cell receptor beta chains from one sample sequenced in a study of cytomegalovirus exposure and HLA in healthy donors. PCR involved 60 Vbeta and 13 Jbeta primers. Produced via immunoSEQ multiplex PCR; TCRdb's table is partial and in-frame only. This sample has about 250,000 clones; 75% to 85% occur once, and the top ten carry about 0.3%. The specimen was PBMCs. Receptors were obtained from a girl aged 2-10 years in good health and CMV-seronegative.

The gene calls are TRBV5-1 and TRBJ1-1; 8 positions agree with TRBD1. The CDR3 sequence is 15 residues long. Trimming at V came to 4 bases and at J to 13 bases, leaving 18 bases not matched to a gene. Germline CDR1 and CDR2: SGHRS and YFSETQ. CDR3 DNA sequence: TGCGCCAGCAGCGTGAACGGACAGGGAGCCTCCAGGGTTTTCTTT. Encoded protein: CASSVNGQGASRVFF.

The chain has TRBV19 and TRBJ2-1, with TRBD1 as a possible D gene (6 bases). V lost 5 bases and J 8 bases, leaving 22 bases between the germline ends. The CDR3 is 16 amino acids. Germline CDR1 LNHDA, CDR2 SQIVND (reference sequence). The CDR3 sequence: CASSATGMGRYDEQFF. The CDR3 DNA reads TGTGCCAGTAGTGCTACAGGGATGGGTAGGTATGATGAGCAGTTCTTC.

The CDR3 sequence is CASSYYSGDYGYTF. DNA for the CDR3: TGTGCCAGCAGTTACTACTCAGGGGACTATGGCTACACCTTC. J is TRBJ1-2 and V is TRBV6-5; D may be TRBD1 (6 bases). The CDR3 totals 14 residues. V was shortened by 1 base and J by 3 bases, with 9 bases between the two germline ends. Per the germline V gene, CDR1 is MNHEY and CDR2 is SVGAGI.

This clone has a handful of counts. V gene TRBV4-1 combines with J gene TRBJ2-4; D is perhaps TRBD2 (5 bases). V gave up 2 bases and J gave up 1 base, with 12 bases separating them. This CDR3 spans 16 amino acids. The germline CDR1 and CDR2 sequences are MGHRA and YSYEKL. The CDR3: CASSQIGLSAKNIQYF. In DNA, the CDR3 is TGCGCCAGCAGCCAAATAGGACTGAGCGCCAAAAACATTCAGTACTTC.

The V gene is TRBV13, the J gene TRBJ2-1; TRBD2 aligns across 9 bases. Germline CDR1 reads PRHDT; CDR2 reads FYEKMQ (reference sequence). The CDR3 sequence is 17 residues long. Trimming at V came to 4 bases and at J to 8 bases, leaving 15 bases not matched to a gene. The CDR3 DNA is TGTGCCAGCAGCTACCTGGGGGGAAGCGGGGGGTTCGATGAGCAGTTCTTC. Translating it yields CASSYLGGSGGFDEQFF. The whole variable domain, filled in from reference TRBV13 and TRBJ2-1, reads AAGVIQSPRHLIKEKRETATLKCYPIPRHDTVYWYQQGPGQDPQFLISFYEKMQSDKGSIPDRFSAQQFSDYHSELNMSSLELGDSALYFCASSYLGGSGGFDEQFFGPGTRLTVL.

This clone was seen only a few times. The sample holds other DNA sequences that translate to the same CDR3. The chain links TRBV2 to TRBJ2-7; TRBD1 matches 9 bases. J lost 3 bases, V lost 6 bases, and 0 bases had no gene match. The CDR3 contains 12 residues. Germline CDR1 and CDR2: SNHLY and FYNNEI. The CDR3: CASRDRGYEQYF. CDR3 sequence (DNA): TGTGCCAGCAGGGACAGGGGCTACGAGCAGTACTTC. Full variable domain (outside the CDR3, taken from reference TRBV2 and TRBJ2-7): EPEVTQTPSHQVTQMGQEVILRCVPISNHLYFYWYRQILGQKVEFLVSFYNNEISEKSEIFDDQFSVERPDGSNFTLKIRSTKLEDSAMYFCASRDRGYEQYFGPGTRLTVT.

The CDR3 bases are TGTGCCAGCAGCTTTCGGTTTGGGGAGCAGTACTTC. Amino acid sequence: CASSFRFGEQYF. This chain connects TRBV7-6 to TRBJ2-5, with D possibly TRBD2 on 5 matching bases. The CDR3 is 12 amino acids. Germline V CDR1 and CDR2: SGHVS, FNYEAQ. V lost 3 bases, J lost 11 bases, and 13 bases lay in between.

The rearrangement links TRBV2 to TRBJ2-7; TRBD2 might be the D (7 bases). Germline values: CDR1 SNHLY, CDR2 FYNNEI. V lost 4 bases to trimming and J lost 4 bases, with 23 bases between them. The CDR3 spans 17 residues. Here the CDR3 DNA reads TGTGCCAGCAGTGGGGCTAGTTGGCGGGGGCCCCTTTACGAGCAGTACTTC. Amino acid sequence: CASSGASWRGPLYEQYF.

The chain combines TRBV28 with TRBJ2-7; TRBD1 aligns across 9 bases. The CDR3 length is 15 residues. V gave up 6 bases and J gave up 0 bases; unmatched junction bases: 6. Germline CDR1 and CDR2: MDHEN and SYDVKM. The chain's CDR3 is CASRQTGGISYEQYF. In nucleotides, the CDR3 is TGTGCCAGCAGGCAAACAGGGGGCATCTCCTACGAGCAGTACTTC.

V gene TRBV6-6 combines with J gene TRBJ1-1, with D possibly matching TRBD1 (6 bases). There are 14 residues in the CDR3. V lost 2 bases, J lost 10 bases, and 17 bases lay in between. Germline CDR1 MNHNY, CDR2 SVGAGI (reference sequence). CDR3 coding DNA: TGTGCCAGCAGTTACCAAACCGGGACACTGGGAGCTTTCTTT. It specifies CASSYQTGTLGAFF.

This chain links TRBV28 with TRBJ2-1, with TRBD2 as a possible D gene (6 bases). Trimming took off 5 bases at V and 10 bases at J, with 6 bases between the two ends. Germline loops: CDR1 MDHEN, CDR2 SYDVKM. The CDR3 is made up of 10 amino acids. The CDR3 DNA reads TGTGCCAGCAGTCTAGCGGAGCAGTTCTTC. The encoded protein is CASSLAEQFF.

This chain connects TRBV5-5 to TRBJ2-7; D is ambiguous. Germline CDR1 reads SGHKS; CDR2 reads YYEKEE (reference sequence). The CDR3 totals 13 residues. Trimming cost V 1 base and J 6 bases, with 11 bases left between them. CDR3 sequence reads: CASSLFRTAEQYF. The CDR3 DNA reads as TGTGCCAGCAGCTTGTTCAGAACAGCCGAGCAGTACTTC.

The chain joins TRBV4-1 to TRBJ2-1, with D possibly matching TRBD2 (5 bases). The CDR3 length is 16 residues. Per germline, CDR1 MGHRA and CDR2 YSYEKL. V dropped 3 bases and J dropped 4 bases, with 16 bases sitting between them. For the CDR3, the DNA is TGCGCCAGCAGCCAGCGCAGGAGCGGATCTTACAATGAGCAGTTCTTC. Translated: CASSQRRSGSYNEQFF.

The chain carries TRBV7-9 and TRBJ1-2; D gene ambiguous. Germline lookup yields CDR1 SEHNR and CDR2 FQNEAQ (reference sequence). The CDR3 totals 13 residues. The V end was cut by 1 base, the J end by 3 bases, with 6 bases between. The CDR3 reads CASSLEQYYGYTF. DNA of the CDR3: TGTGCCAGCAGCTTAGAACAGTACTATGGCTACACCTTC.